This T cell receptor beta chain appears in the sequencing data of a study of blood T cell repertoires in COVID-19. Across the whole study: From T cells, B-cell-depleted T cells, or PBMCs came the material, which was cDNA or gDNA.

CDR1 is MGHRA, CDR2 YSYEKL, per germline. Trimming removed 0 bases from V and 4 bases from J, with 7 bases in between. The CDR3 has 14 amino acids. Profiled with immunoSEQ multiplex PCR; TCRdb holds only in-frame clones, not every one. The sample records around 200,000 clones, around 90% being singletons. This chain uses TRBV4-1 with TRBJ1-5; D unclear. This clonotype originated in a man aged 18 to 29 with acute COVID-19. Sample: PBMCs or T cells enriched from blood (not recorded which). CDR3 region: CASSQDRGNQPQHF. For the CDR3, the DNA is TGCGCCAGCAGCCAAGATCGCGGGAATCAGCCCCAGCATTTT.